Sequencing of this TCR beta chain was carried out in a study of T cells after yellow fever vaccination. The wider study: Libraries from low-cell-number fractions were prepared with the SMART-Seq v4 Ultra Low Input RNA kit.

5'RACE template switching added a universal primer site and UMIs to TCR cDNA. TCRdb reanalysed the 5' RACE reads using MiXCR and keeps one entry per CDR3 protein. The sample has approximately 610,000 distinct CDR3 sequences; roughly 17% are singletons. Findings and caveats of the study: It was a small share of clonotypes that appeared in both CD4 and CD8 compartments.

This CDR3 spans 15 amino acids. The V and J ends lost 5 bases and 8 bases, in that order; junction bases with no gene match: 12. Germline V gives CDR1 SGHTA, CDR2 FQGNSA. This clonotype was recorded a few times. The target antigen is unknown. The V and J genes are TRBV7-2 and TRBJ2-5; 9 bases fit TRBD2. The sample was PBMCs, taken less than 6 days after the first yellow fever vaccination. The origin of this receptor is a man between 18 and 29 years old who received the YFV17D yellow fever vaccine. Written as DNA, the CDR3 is TGTGCCAGCAGCCCGCGGTACGGCGGGGGGGGAACCCAGTACTTC. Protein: CASSPRYGGGGTQYF.